Included here is one T cell receptor (beta chain) sequence, with context. Its cognate antigen is unknown. The assay was immunoSEQ multiplex PCR, and TCRdb's table has in-frame clones only and misses some. The sample consists of 50,000 to 75,000 clones, 74% of them appearing once. These data belong to a study of a mutant IDH1 vaccine in newly diagnosed glioma. Study information: Most patients had received both radiotherapy and temozolomide, the prior options being radiotherapy, temozolomide, or both.

Documented time point: week 35, safety follow-up. Every vaccine dose comprised 300 ug of mutant IDH1 20-mer peptide plus topical imiquimod. Weeks 1, 3, 5, 7, 11, 15, 19 and 23 were when patients received their eight vaccinations. CDR1 is SGHVS and CDR2 is FNYEAQ in the germline V gene. This CDR3 comprises 14 residues. Trimming stripped 1 base from V and 6 bases from J, with 12 bases between. General study points: Pseudoprogression seemingly bore no relation to changes in top peripheral T cell clonotypes.

This TCR was sampled from a man aged 50 or older with glioma. Sequencing was performed on PBMCs, taken from a glioma patient whose treatment included an IDH1 peptide vaccine. The chain joins TRBV7-6 to TRBJ1-2, with D perhaps TRBD1 (5 bases). The DNA for the CDR3 is TGTGCCAGCAGCTTAGGGCAGGGAGTGAATGGCTACACCTTC. Its translation: CASSLGQGVNGYTF. The whole variable domain, filled in from reference TRBV7-6 and TRBJ1-2, reads GAGVSQSPRYKVTKRGQDVALRCDPISGHVSLYWYRQALGQGPEFLTYFNYEAQQDKSGLPNDRFSAERPEGSISTLTIQRTEQRDSAMYRCASSLGQGVNGYTFGSGTRLTVV.